The 25 T cell receptor beta chains reported below all come from one sample, sequenced in a study of beta chain features in type 1 diabetes. Every bit of the isolated RNA underwent reverse transcription, so sequencing read expressed TCRB transcripts. Here immunoSEQ multiplex PCR was the method, and the copy in TCRdb shows in-frame clones only, minus some. The top ten hold about 0.025% of the sample, which has about 930,000 clones, roughly 17% seen once. The sequencing input was naive CD4+ T cells from blood. Source of these receptors: a woman between 18 and 29 years old in good health.

This chain joins TRBV4-3 and TRBJ2-7, with TRBD1 identical over 9 bases. The CDR3 contains 14 residues. V lost 6 bases, J lost 2 bases, and 5 bases stayed unmatched. CDR1 is LGHNA and CDR2 is YSLEER in the germline V gene. DNA for the CDR3: TGCGCCAGCAGTTTGGGACAGGGAGCCTACGAGCAGTACTTC. Protein: CASSLGQGAYEQYF.

This clone was picked up a small number of times. This sample also contains other DNA sequences that code for the same CDR3. J is TRBJ2-7 and V is TRBV29-1; D is ambiguous. Germline-derived CDR1 and CDR2 are SQVTM and ANQGSEA. The V and J ends lost 3 bases and 3 bases respectively, with 6 bases between them. The CDR3 has 11 residues. Here the CDR3 reads CSVDLGYEQYF. The DNA for the CDR3 is TGCAGCGTTGACCTGGGCTACGAGCAGTACTTC.

To note about this clone: This sample also contains other DNA sequences that code for the same CDR3. The chain combines TRBV5-1 with TRBJ2-7, with 7 bases that match TRBD1. The CDR3 sequence is 14 residues long. The germline gives CDR1 SGHRS, CDR2 YFSETQ. The trim removed 0 bases at V and 3 bases at J, leaving 3 bases unmatched. CDR3 amino acids: CASSLGTGVYEQYF. The CDR3 nucleotides are TGCGCCAGCAGCTTGGGAACAGGGGTCTACGAGCAGTACTTC.

The chain carries TRBV2 and TRBJ1-5; possibly TRBD1 for D (6 bases). This CDR3 comprises 15 residues. Germline V gene data show CDR1 as SNHLY and CDR2 as FYNNEI. V was pared by 6 bases and J by 6 bases, with 18 bases between. CDR3 nucleotide sequence: TGTGCCAGCAGCGGTAGGGGGGGAATCGCTCAGCCCCAGCATTTT. As protein: CASSGRGGIAQPQHF.

The J gene is TRBJ2-1, the V gene TRBV10-3, with TRBD2 identical over 8 bases. This CDR3 contains 15 residues. Germline trimming cut 6 bases from V and 5 bases from J; bases unmatched to any gene: 9. Germline V gene lookup returns CDR1 ENHRY and CDR2 SYGVKD. DNA of the CDR3: TGTGCCATCAGCTTACGGGAGGGCCCCCACAATGAGCAGTTCTTC. Its protein is CAISLREGPHNEQFF.

There are a few counts of this clone. The chain is built from TRBV20-1 and TRBJ2-7; TRBD1 might be the D (7 bases). The CDR3 is 11 amino acids. Germline V lookup: CDR1 DFQATT, CDR2 SNEGSKA (reference sequence). The CDR3 region is CSLEGAGEQYF. CDR3 nucleotides: TGCAGCCTGGAGGGGGCGGGCGAGCAGTACTTC.

This clone was found once. The chain is built from TRBV7-2 and TRBJ1-2; no firm D call. This CDR3 contains 14 residues. Trimming cost V 1 base and J 3 bases, with 9 bases left between them. CDR1 is SGHTA and CDR2 is FQGNSA in the germline V gene. CDR3: CASSLDGSYYGYTF. CDR3 in DNA: TGTGCCAGCAGCTTAGATGGGAGCTACTATGGCTACACCTTC.

The chain uses TRBV7-2 and TRBJ2-7, with 8 bases fitting TRBD1. The J segment lost 3 bases and the V segment lost 5 bases, leaving 9 bases of the junction unmatched. Germline lookup yields CDR1 SGHTA and CDR2 FQGNSA. The CDR3 is made up of 15 amino acids. CDR3: CASSLGQGGFYEQYF. The CDR3, as DNA: TGTGCCAGCAGCCTCGGACAGGGAGGCTTCTACGAGCAGTACTTC.

The chain recombines TRBV27 with TRBJ2-2; TRBD1 matches at 7 bases. J was trimmed by 6 bases and V by 6 bases; bases with no gene match: 4. This CDR3 has 13 amino acids. The V gene's germline CDR1 is MNHEY and CDR2 SMNVEV (reference sequence). The CDR3 loop is CASRRGLAGELFF. Here the CDR3 DNA reads TGTGCCAGCAGGAGGGGGCTGGCCGGGGAGCTGTTTTTT.

This clone was counted only a few times. V usage is TRBV28 and J usage is TRBJ2-7; TRBD1 matches at 7 bases. J was trimmed by 4 bases and V by 6 bases; bases with no gene match: 3. The length of the CDR3 is 12 residues. Germline-derived CDR1 and CDR2 are MDHEN and SYDVKM. In DNA form, the CDR3 reads TGTGCCAGCAGCGACAGGGCTTACGAGCAGTACTTC. Translation: CASSDRAYEQYF.

Points on this clone: A read error may produce the germline difference seen at one junction end. The V and J genes are TRBV28 and TRBJ2-7, with a possible D match to TRBD1 (6 bases). The CDR3 has 12 amino acids. The germline CDR1 and CDR2 sequences are MDHEN and SYDVKM. The CDR3 bases are TGTGCCAGCAGGGGGCCCGGCCGGACAGTTCATTTC. It specifies CASRGPGRTVHF.

The sample holds a few counts of this clone. The V call is TRBV27, the J call TRBJ2-7, with TRBD2 identical over 10 bases. The V segment lost 7 bases and the J segment 3 bases; nucleotides outside the gene matches: 9. The germline gives CDR1 MNHEY, CDR2 SMNVEV (reference sequence). This CDR3 is built from 15 residues. The DNA of the CDR3 is TGTGCCAGCAAGTTACTAGCGGGGAATAACTACGAGCAGTACTTC. Protein: CASKLLAGNNYEQYF.

Only a few counts were recorded for this clone. The rearrangement links TRBV4-3 to TRBJ2-1; 7 bases agree with TRBD1. The V and J ends lost 1 base and 7 bases, in that order; junction bases with no gene match: 7. Germline V gives CDR1 LGHNA, CDR2 YSLEER. The CDR3 loop spans 15 amino acids. CDR3 sequence: CASSQGQGVTNEQFF. The CDR3 DNA reads TGCGCCAGCAGCCAAGGACAGGGAGTAACAAATGAGCAGTTCTTC.

This clone was seen at least ten times. This chain joins TRBV4-3 and TRBJ1-4, with D possibly matching TRBD1 (5 bases). The CDR3 contains 14 residues. The germline CDR1 and CDR2 sequences are LGHNA and YSLEER. Trimming left V 0 bases short and J 10 bases short, with 12 bases between. The CDR3 reads CASSQEGGDGKLFF. The CDR3 DNA is TGCGCCAGCAGCCAAGAGGGGGGAGATGGAAAACTGTTTTTT.

The chain joins TRBV28 to TRBJ2-3, with TRBD2 as a possible D gene (6 bases). Per germline, CDR1 MDHEN and CDR2 SYDVKM. Trimming took off 4 bases at V and 1 base at J, with 12 bases between the two ends. This CDR3 is built from 15 residues. CDR3 nucleotide sequence: TGTGCCAGCAGTTATGGGCGGGGTCGCACAGATACGCAGTATTTT. It yields the protein CASSYGRGRTDTQYF.

This clone was picked up a small number of times. The chain carries TRBV4-3 and TRBJ2-1, with 7 bases lining up with TRBD1. CDR3 length: 16 residues. Germline lookup yields CDR1 LGHNA and CDR2 YSLEER. The V segment lost 4 bases and the J segment 8 bases; nucleotides outside the gene matches: 14. In nucleotides, the CDR3 is TGCGCCAGCAGCCTAATTGGGAGAACAGGGGTGGATGAGCAGTTCTTC. Its translation is CASSLIGRTGVDEQFF.

In DNA form, the CDR3 reads TGCGCCAGCAGCCAAGCCCTCGGGGGTACGGTACCCTACGAGCAGTACTTC. This translates into CASSQALGGTVPYEQYF. The V gene is TRBV4-3, the J gene TRBJ2-7; the D gene is possibly TRBD2 (6 bases). The CDR3 has 17 residues. The V end was cut by 1 base, the J end by 2 bases, with 18 bases between. The V gene's germline CDR1 is LGHNA and CDR2 YSLEER.

The gene calls are TRBV6-1 and TRBJ2-7; either TRBD1 or TRBD2 may fit D (7 bases each). Germline CDR1 and CDR2: MNHNS and SASEGT. This CDR3 is 13 amino acids long. The V gene lost 8 bases and the J gene lost 2 bases, with 13 bases spanning the gap. CDR3 amino acids: CASGRGHPYEQYF. In nucleotides, the CDR3 is TGTGCCAGCGGGAGGGGGCACCCCTACGAGCAGTACTTC.

The chain combines TRBV18 with TRBJ2-5; 9 bases line up with TRBD2. This CDR3 has 18 amino acids. Trimming removed 1 base from V and 4 bases from J; junction bases left unmatched: 13. Germline CDR1 reads KGHSH; CDR2 reads LQKENI. The CDR3 DNA is TGTGCCAGCTCACCACGTTTAGCGGGAGAGGGAGTAGGAGAGACCCAGTACTTC. Amino acids: CASSPRLAGEGVGETQYF.

J is TRBJ2-6 and V is TRBV4-3; 7 nucleotides match TRBD2. The CDR3 is 18 amino acids. Germline lookup yields CDR1 LGHNA and CDR2 YSLEER. V gave up 1 base and J gave up 3 bases; unmatched junction bases: 9. The DNA of the CDR3 is TGCGCCAGCAGCCAAGGTCCGGGGAGGGGACTTGGGGCCAACGTCCTGACTTTC. Its protein is CASSQGPGRGLGANVLTF.

The V gene is TRBV25-1, the J gene TRBJ1-1; D unresolved. The germline V gene encodes CDR1 MGHDK and CDR2 SYGVNS. This CDR3 contains 12 residues. Trimming removed 6 bases from V and 11 bases from J, with 16 bases in between. CDR3 loop: CASRGDTAMAFF. CDR3 nucleotides: TGTGCCAGCAGGGGCGACACGGCGATGGCTTTCTTT.

This clone was detected a few times. This rearrangement joins TRBV18 to TRBJ2-1; a weak D match, TRBD2 (6 bases). V was cut by 5 bases and J by 10 bases, with 15 bases left in between. The CDR3 is made up of 13 amino acids. The germline gives CDR1 KGHSH, CDR2 LQKENI. The DNA of the CDR3 is TGTGCCAGCTCAAGCAACGGGACTCGCGAGCAGTTCTTC. Encoded protein: CASSSNGTREQFF.

This clone has a handful of counts. The gene calls are TRBV2 and TRBJ2-6; no clear D. Trimming stripped 10 bases from V and 1 base from J, with 23 bases between. This CDR3 is 18 amino acids long. Germline CDR1 SNHLY, CDR2 FYNNEI. CDR3 in amino acids: CANTGTALSFSGANVLTF. The DNA for the CDR3 is TGTGCCAACACCGGAACAGCCCTTTCGTTTTCTGGGGCCAACGTCCTGACTTTC. The full variable domain, rest sourced from reference TRBV2 and TRBJ2-6, is EPEVTQTPSHQVTQMGQEVILRCVPISNHLYFYWYRQILGQKVEFLVSFYNNEISEKSEIFDDQFSVERPDGSNFTLKIRSTKLEDSAMYFCANTGTALSFSGANVLTFGAGSRLTVL.

The chain has TRBV7-9 and TRBJ1-5; TRBD1 matches at 9 bases. This CDR3 has 15 amino acids. Unmatched junction bases numbered 6, after V lost 6 bases and J lost 3 bases. The germline CDR1 and CDR2 sequences are SEHNR and FQNEAQ (reference sequence). In DNA form, the CDR3 reads TGTGCCAGCAGTCAACAGGGGGCTTCCAATCAGCCCCAGCATTTT. This encodes CASSQQGASNQPQHF.

The chain employs TRBV28 and TRBJ2-1; the D gene is possibly TRBD1 (6 bases). V lost 3 bases and J lost 4, with 10 bases in between. This CDR3 has 14 residues. The germline gives CDR1 MDHEN, CDR2 SYDVKM. CDR3 in amino acids: CASSLEQGYNEQFF. Written as DNA, the CDR3 is TGTGCCAGCAGTTTGGAACAGGGTTACAATGAGCAGTTCTTC.